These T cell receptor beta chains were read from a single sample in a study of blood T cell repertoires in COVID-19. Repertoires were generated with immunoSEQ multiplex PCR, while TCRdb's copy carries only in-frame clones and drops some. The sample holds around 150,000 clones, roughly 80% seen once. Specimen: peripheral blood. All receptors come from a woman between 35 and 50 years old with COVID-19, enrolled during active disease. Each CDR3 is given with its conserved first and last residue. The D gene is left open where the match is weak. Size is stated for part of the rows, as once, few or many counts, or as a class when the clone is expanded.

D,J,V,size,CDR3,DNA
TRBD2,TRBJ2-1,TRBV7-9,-,CASSYSGGAYNEQFF,TGTGCCAGCAGCTATAGCGGGGGGGCGTACAATGAGCAGTTCTTC
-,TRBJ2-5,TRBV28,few,CASSFIETQYF,TGTGCCAGCAGTTTTATCGAGACCCAGTACTTC
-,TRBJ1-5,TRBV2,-,CASRDGGNSNQPQHF,TGTGCCAGCAGGGATGGAGGCAATAGCAATCAGCCCCAGCATTTT
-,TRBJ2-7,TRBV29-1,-,CSVEAGGYEQYF,TGCAGCGTTGAAGCAGGGGGGTACGAGCAGTACTTC
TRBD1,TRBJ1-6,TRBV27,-,CASRTGQGVSPLHF,TGTGCCAGCAGGACGGGACAGGGTGTCTCACCCCTCCACTTT
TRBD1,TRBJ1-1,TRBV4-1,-,CASSETGLGTEAFF,TGCGCCAGCAGCGAGACAGGGCTTGGGACTGAAGCTTTCTTT
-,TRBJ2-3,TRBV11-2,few,CASSSNRALTDTQYF,TGTGCCAGCAGCAGTAACAGGGCCCTCACAGATACGCAGTATTTT
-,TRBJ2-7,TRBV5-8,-,CASNTGWRGEQYF,TGTGCCAGCAACACGGGGTGGAGGGGCGAGCAGTACTTC
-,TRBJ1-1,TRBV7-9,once,CAYSRMNTEAFF,TGTGCCTATTCCAGGATGAACACTGAAGCTTTCTTT
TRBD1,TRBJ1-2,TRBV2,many,CASSAQGKGYTF,TGTGCCAGCAGTGCACAGGGGAAGGGCTACACCTTC
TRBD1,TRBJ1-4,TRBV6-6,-,CASSSTQGQGIEKLFF,TGTGCCAGCAGTTCCACTCAGGGACAGGGCATTGAAAAACTGTTTTTT